This T cell receptor (beta chain) came from a study of identical twins. Study-level findings and limits: Memory repertoires lacked the insertion deficit that abundant cord blood beta clonotypes showed.

TCRdb analysed the 5' RACE reads with MiXCR anew, one entry per CDR3 protein. In the table there are around 480,000 distinct CDR3 sequences, approximately 15% of which are singletons. This clonotype was recorded a few times. Its antigen is not identified. Unmatched junction bases numbered 7, after V lost 0 bases and J lost 6 bases. The CDR3 is made up of 15 amino acids. The germline CDR1 and CDR2 sequences are SGDLS and YYNGEE. The data also belong to a second study, concerning yellow fever vaccine responses in identical twins.

The rearrangement joins TRBV9 to TRBJ2-7; 9 nucleotides line up with TRBD1. Sequencing used CD4+ T cells sorted from blood. The clonotype comes from a woman younger than 30 in good health. In DNA form, the CDR3 reads TGTGCCAGCAGCGTAGATCCGGGACAGGGTGGCGAGCAGTACTTC. Amino acids: CASSVDPGQGGEQYF.